This T cell receptor (beta chain) comes out of a study of T cell responses to AZD1222 COVID-19 vaccine. TCRdb's table, derived via immunoSEQ multiplex PCR, lists solely in-frame clones and lacks some. The profile covers 150,000 to 200,000 clones, with 88% appearing a single time and roughly 26% taken by the ten largest. Germline CDR1 is SGDLS and CDR2 is YYNGEE. The length of the CDR3 is 15 residues. Trimming at V came to 4 bases and at J to 10 bases, leaving 10 bases not matched to a gene. The rearrangement links TRBV9 to TRBJ1-6; 8 bases map to TRBD1. The receptor comes from an adult who received the AZD1222 COVID-19 vaccine. Sample: peripheral blood, taken 28 days after the second AZD1222 dose. The CDR3 loop reads CASSTQGTGGSPLHF. Here the CDR3 DNA reads TGTGCCAGCAGCACACAAGGGACAGGCGGATCACCCCTCCACTTT.